This TCR beta chain was captured in a study of cytomegalovirus exposure and HLA in healthy donors. Broader study findings: Earlier findings revealed that most TCR beta V segments proved productive either about 87% or about 30% of the time. The CMV antigen specificity of a few CMV-associated chains was confirmed through in vitro analysis.

On this clone: Its antigen is unknown.

Trimming stripped 3 bases from V and 0 bases from J, with 17 bases between. This CDR3 contains 18 residues. Germline V CDR1 and CDR2: KGHSH, LQKENI. Amplification used 60 Vbeta primers and 13 Jbeta primers. The protocol was immunoSEQ multiplex PCR, while the TCRdb copy is restricted to in-frame clones and leaves out a portion. The sample comprises 100,000 to 150,000 clones, around 77% of which are singletons, and 4.2% rests with the top ten. The sample comprised PBMCs. The receptor was derived from a male donor in good health and CMV-seropositive. The chain combines TRBV18 with TRBJ2-2; weak D call: TRBD1 (5 bases). The CDR3 loop reads CASSPLGQVSANTGELFF. The CDR3 DNA reads as TGTGCCAGCTCACCTCTGGGGCAAGTCAGCGCGAACACCGGGGAGCTGTTTTTT.